The present entry profiles one T cell receptor beta chain with its context. The antigen remains unidentified. The CDR3 consists of 14 residues. The V gene's germline CDR1 is SGHRS and CDR2 YFSETQ. Trimming at V came to 7 bases and at J to 9 bases, leaving 11 bases not matched to a gene. As it was prepared, the TCRbeta library received unique molecular identifiers. TCRdb processed the PCR reads anew with MiXCR; each CDR3 protein has one entry. The sample holds 610,000 or so distinct CDR3 sequences, 27% seen once. The data derive from a study of T-cell reconstitution after alpha-beta-depleted transplantation in children. Overall study findings and caveats: Newly made T cells mostly supplied T-cell counts and diversity one year after transplant.

The rearrangement uses TRBV5-1 and TRBJ2-1; 9 nucleotides line up with TRBD2. The receptor comes from a boy under three years old with Wiskott-Aldrich syndrome, due to receive a stem cell transplant. Sequenced material: PBMCs, taken before TCRalphabeta/CD19-depleted stem cell transplant. The CDR3 sequence: CASCPARGGSEQFF. In DNA form, the CDR3 reads TGCGCCAGCTGTCCTGCGCGGGGGGGCTCTGAGCAGTTCTTC.